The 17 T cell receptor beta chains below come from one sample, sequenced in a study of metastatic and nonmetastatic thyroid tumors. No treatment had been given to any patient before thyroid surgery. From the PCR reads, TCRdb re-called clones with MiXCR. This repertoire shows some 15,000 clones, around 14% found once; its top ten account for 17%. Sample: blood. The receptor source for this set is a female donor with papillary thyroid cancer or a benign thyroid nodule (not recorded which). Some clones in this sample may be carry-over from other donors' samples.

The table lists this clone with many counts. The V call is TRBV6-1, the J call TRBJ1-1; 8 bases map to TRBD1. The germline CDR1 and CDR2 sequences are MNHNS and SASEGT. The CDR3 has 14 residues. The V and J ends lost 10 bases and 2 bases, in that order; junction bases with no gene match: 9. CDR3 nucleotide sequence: TGTGCCATGCCCCCGGGACAGGTAAACACTGAAGCTTTCTTT. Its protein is CAMPPGQVNTEAFF.

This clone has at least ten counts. The CDR3, as DNA: TGTGCCAGTAGTGGACTAGCGGAGATGCTCAGAGGGGAGCTGTTTTTT. Translated, it gives CASSGLAEMLRGELFF. The chain combines TRBV19 with TRBJ2-2, with 10 bases identical to TRBD2. This CDR3 is 16 amino acids long. J was trimmed by 8 bases and V by 5 bases; bases with no gene match: 11. Germline V gene sequence: CDR1 LNHDA, CDR2 SQIVND (reference sequence).

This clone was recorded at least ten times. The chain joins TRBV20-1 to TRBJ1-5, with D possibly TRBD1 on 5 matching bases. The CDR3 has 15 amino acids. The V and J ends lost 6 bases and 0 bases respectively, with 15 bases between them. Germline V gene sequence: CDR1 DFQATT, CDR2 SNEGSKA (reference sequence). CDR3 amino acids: CSAPDIRDSNQPQHF. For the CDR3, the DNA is TGCAGTGCCCCGGACATTAGAGATAGCAATCAGCCCCAGCATTTT.

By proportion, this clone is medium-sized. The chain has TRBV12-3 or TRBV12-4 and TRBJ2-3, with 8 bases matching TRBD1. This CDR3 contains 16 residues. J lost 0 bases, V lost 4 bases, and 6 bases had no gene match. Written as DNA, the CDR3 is TGTGCCAGCAGTTCCCAGACAGGGGTGAGCACAGATACGCAGTATTTT. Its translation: CASSSQTGVSTDTQYF.

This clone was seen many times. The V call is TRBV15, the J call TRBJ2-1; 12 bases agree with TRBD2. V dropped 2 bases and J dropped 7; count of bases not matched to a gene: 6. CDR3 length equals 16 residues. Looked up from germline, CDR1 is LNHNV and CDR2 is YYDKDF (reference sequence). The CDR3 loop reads CATSRRLAGAGNEQFF. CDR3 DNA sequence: TGTGCCACCAGCAGACGACTAGCGGGAGCCGGTAATGAGCAGTTCTTC. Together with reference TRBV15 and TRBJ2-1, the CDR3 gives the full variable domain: DAMVIQNPRYQVTQFGKPVTLSCSQTLNHNVMYWYQQKSSQAPKLLFHYYDKDFNNEADTPDNFQSRRPNTSFCFLDIRSPGLGDTAMYLCATSRRLAGAGNEQFFGPGTRLTVL.

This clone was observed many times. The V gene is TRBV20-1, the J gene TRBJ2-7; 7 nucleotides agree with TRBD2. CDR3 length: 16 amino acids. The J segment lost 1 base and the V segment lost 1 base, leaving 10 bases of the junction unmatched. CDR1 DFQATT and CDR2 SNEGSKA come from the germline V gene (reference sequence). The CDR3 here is CSARAIRLAASYEQYF. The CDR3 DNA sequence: TGCAGTGCTAGAGCCATCAGACTAGCCGCTTCCTACGAGCAGTACTTC.

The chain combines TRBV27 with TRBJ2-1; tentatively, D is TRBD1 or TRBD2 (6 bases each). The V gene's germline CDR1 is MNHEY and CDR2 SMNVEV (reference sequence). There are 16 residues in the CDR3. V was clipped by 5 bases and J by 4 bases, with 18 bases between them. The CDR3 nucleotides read TGTGCCAGCAGTAGCATTAGCTGGGGGGCATACAATGAGCAGTTCTTC. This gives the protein CASSSISWGAYNEQFF.

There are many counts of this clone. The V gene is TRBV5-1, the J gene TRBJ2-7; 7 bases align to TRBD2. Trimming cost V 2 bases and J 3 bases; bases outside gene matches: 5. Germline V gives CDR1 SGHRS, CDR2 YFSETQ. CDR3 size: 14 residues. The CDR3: CASSLGPSGYEQYF. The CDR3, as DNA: TGCGCCAGCAGCTTAGGTCCTAGCGGCTACGAGCAGTACTTC.

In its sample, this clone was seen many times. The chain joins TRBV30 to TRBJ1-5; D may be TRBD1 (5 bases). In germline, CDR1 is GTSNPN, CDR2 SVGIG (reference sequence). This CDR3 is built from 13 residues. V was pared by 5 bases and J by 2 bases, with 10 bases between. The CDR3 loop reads CAWGGLGNQPQHF. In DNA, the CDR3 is TGTGCCTGGGGGGGTTTGGGCAATCAGCCCCAGCATTTT.

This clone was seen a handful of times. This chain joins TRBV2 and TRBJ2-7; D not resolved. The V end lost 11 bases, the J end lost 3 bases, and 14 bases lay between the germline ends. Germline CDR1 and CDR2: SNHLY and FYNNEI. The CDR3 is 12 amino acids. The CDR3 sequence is CAGARAHYEQYF. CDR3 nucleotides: TGTGCCGGCGCCCGAGCTCACTACGAGCAGTACTTC.

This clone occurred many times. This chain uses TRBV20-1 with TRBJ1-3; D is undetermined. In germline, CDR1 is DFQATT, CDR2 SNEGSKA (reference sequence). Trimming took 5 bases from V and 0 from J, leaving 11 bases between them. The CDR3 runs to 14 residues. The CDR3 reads CSASVTNSGNTIYF. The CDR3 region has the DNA TGCAGTGCTTCCGTCACGAACTCTGGAAACACCATATATTTT.

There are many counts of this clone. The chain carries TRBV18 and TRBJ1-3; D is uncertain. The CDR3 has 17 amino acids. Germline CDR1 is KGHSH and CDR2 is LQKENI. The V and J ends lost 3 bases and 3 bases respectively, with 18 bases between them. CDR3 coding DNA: TGTGCCAGCTCACCCAAGGACCAAACCTCGTTTGGAAACACCATATATTTT. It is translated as CASSPKDQTSFGNTIYF.

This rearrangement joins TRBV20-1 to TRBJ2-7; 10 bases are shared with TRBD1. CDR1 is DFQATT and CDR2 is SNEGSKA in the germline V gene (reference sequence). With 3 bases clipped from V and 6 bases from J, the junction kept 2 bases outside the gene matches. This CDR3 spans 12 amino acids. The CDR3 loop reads CSARTGGREQYF. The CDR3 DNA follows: TGCAGTGCTAGGACAGGGGGCCGCGAGCAGTACTTC.

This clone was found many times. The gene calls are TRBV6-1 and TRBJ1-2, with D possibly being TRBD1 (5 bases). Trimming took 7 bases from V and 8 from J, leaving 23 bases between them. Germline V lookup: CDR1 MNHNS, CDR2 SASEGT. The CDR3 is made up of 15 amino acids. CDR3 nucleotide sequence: TGTGCCAGCACCCTAACTGATCGGGGGTCGAGGGGCTACACCTTC. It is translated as CASTLTDRGSRGYTF.

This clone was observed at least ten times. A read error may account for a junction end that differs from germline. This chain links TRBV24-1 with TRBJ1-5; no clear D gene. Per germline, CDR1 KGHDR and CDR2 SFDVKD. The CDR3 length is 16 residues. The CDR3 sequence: CATSDHGIASDQPQHF. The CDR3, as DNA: TGTGCCACCAGTGATCATGGGATAGCTAGCGATCAGCCCCAGCATTTT.

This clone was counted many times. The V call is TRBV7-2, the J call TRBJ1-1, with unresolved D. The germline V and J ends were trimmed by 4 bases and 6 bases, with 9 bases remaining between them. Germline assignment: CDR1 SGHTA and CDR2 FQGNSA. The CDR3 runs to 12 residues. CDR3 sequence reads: CASSYLAAEAFF. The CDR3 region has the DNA TGTGCCAGCAGCTACTTAGCCGCTGAAGCTTTCTTT.

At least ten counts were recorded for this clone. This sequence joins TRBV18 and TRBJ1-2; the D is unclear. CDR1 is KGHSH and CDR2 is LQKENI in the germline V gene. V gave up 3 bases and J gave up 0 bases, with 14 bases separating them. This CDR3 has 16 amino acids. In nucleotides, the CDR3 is TGTGCCAGCTCACCCGGGTGGGCGGCATCTAACTATGGCTACACCTTC. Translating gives CASSPGWAASNYGYTF.